This T cell receptor (beta chain) originates from a study of metastatic and nonmetastatic thyroid tumors. General study findings and limits: Significantly higher TCR beta diversity was reportedly seen in malignant thyroid tumors than benign nodules, in blood and tumor.

The CDR3 is 17 residues long. Germline CDR1 reads SGDLS; CDR2 reads YYNGEE. J gave up 0 bases and V 1 base, and 6 bases lay outside the gene matches. Thyroid surgery was preceded by no treatment in any patient. Comments on this clone: Its antigen is not identified.

TCRdb re-clonotyped the PCR reads via MiXCR. Of roughly 18,000 clones in the sample, about a quarter were seen once. The gene calls are TRBV9 and TRBJ1-3; 8 bases agree with TRBD1. This TCR was sampled from a female donor with papillary thyroid cancer or a benign thyroid nodule (not recorded which). Some clones in this sample may be carry-over from other donors' samples. The material sequenced was tumor tissue. CDR3 amino acids: CASSVTGGPSSGNTIYF. Here the CDR3 DNA reads TGTGCCAGCAGCGTAACAGGGGGGCCTTCCTCTGGAAACACCATATATTTT.